This T cell receptor (beta chain) was documented in a study of T cells expressing NK-cell markers. Beta-chain TCR cDNA was generated via 5'RACE template switching with UMIs. From the 5' RACE reads, TCRdb lists one entry per CDR3 protein and no DNA. The repertoire table contains around 140,000 distinct CDR3 sequences. As to this clonotype: No antigen is known for it.

Per germline, CDR1 MGHDK and CDR2 SYGVNS. The CDR3 has 16 amino acids. Study-wide points: Of the CD8+ T cells in roughly 6 donors, about 1.0-8% belonged to dominant NKG2C+ clonotypes.

The chain has TRBV25-1 and TRBJ2-1; checking the TCRdb D call of TRBD2 is not possible without DNA. Sequencing was done on a sample of blood T cells: a sorted CD56 or NKG2C T cell subset, CD4+ or CD8+ T cells, or bulk PBMC T cells (not recorded which). This receptor was taken from a man aged 18 to 35 in good health. The CDR3 is CASSEGALAGPPGQFF.